Presented here are 24 T cell receptor beta chains from one specimen sequenced in a study of vaccination effects on CD4 cells after COVID-19. Antigen-specific CD4+ T cells were expanded (with viral peptide pools) by the ViraFEST assay ahead of sequencing. Investigators separated out CD4+ T cells once 10 days of culture had passed. Each person got two doses of an mRNA SARS-CoV-2 vaccine, BNT162b2 or mRNA-1273. These receptors have no known antigen. The assay was immunoSEQ multiplex PCR, and TCRdb's table has in-frame clones only and misses some. The data contain some 30,000 clones, around 80% of them singletons. Sequences were derived from CD4+ T cells from PBMCs cultured with HCoV-NL63 spike peptides, sampled after COVID-19 vaccination. These receptors were collected from a human donor who received a COVID-19 vaccine. Some clones in this sample may be carry-over from other donors' samples.

The V gene is TRBV23-1, the J gene TRBJ1-5; TRBD1 matches at 9 bases. TRBV23-1 is labeled an ORF, and its function is uncertain. V trimming: 3 bases; J trimming: 0 bases; junction bases outside the gene matches: 12. This CDR3 comprises 19 residues. This CDR3 is CASSHKYPGTGYSNQPQHF. The CDR3 nucleotides read TGCGCCAGCAGTCACAAATACCCCGGGACAGGGTATAGCAATCAGCCCCAGCATTTT.

The chain recombines TRBV7-2 with TRBJ1-5, with D unclear. The CDR3 loop spans 13 amino acids. Trimming removed 2 bases at V and 3 bases at J, with 5 bases between. The germline V gene encodes CDR1 SGHTA and CDR2 FQGNSA. The CDR3 coding sequence is TGTGCCAGCAGCTTACAGATCAATCAGCCCCAGCATTTT. Translation gives CASSLQINQPQHF.

The chain recombines TRBV5-1 with TRBJ2-7; D ambiguous. The CDR3 has 14 residues. The germline V gene encodes CDR1 SGHRS and CDR2 YFSETQ. V was trimmed by 3 bases and J by 0 bases, leaving 10 bases between them. In DNA, the CDR3 is TGCGCCAGCAGCTACACGCTGGACTCCTACGAGCAGTACGTC. It encodes CASSYTLDSYEQYV.

This sequence joins TRBV6-6 and TRBJ1-1; D possibly corresponds to TRBD1 (6 bases). Germline V gene data show CDR1 as MNHNY and CDR2 as SVGAGI (reference sequence). V lost 7 bases and J lost 6, with 15 bases in between. The CDR3 totals 13 residues. The CDR3 nucleotides are TGTGCCAGCATGCGCGGGGGCCAAGCTGAAGCTTTCTTT. Translated, it gives CASMRGGQAEAFF.

A single count supports this clone. The chain is built from TRBV27 and TRBJ1-4, with D tentatively TRBD1 (5 bases). Germline CDR1 is MNHEY and CDR2 is SMNVEV (reference sequence). The germline V and J ends were trimmed by 5 bases and 7 bases, with 14 bases remaining between them. The CDR3 extends over 14 amino acids. The CDR3 reads CASSPGTTAEKLFF. The CDR3 bases are TGTGCCAGCAGTCCCGGGACCACGGCTGAAAAACTGTTTTTT.

On this clone: The same CDR3 also results from other DNA sequences found in this sample. The chain carries TRBV2 and TRBJ1-5; maybe TRBD1 (6 bases). Trimming took 6 bases from V and 7 from J, leaving 19 bases between them. Germline-derived CDR1 and CDR2 are SNHLY and FYNNEI. The CDR3 loop spans 15 amino acids. The CDR3 region is CASREAPGAGQPQHF. The CDR3 bases are TGTGCCAGCAGGGAGGCCCCGGGGGCAGGACAGCCCCAGCATTTT. The variable domain in full, with the rest retrieved from reference TRBV2 and TRBJ1-5, is EPEVTQTPSHQVTQMGQEVILRCVPISNHLYFYWYRQILGQKVEFLVSFYNNEISEKSEIFDDQFSVERPDGSNFTLKIRSTKLEDSAMYFCASREAPGAGQPQHFGDGTRLSIL.

This clone was seen only a few times. This chain links TRBV9 with TRBJ1-2; 8 positions agree with TRBD1. V was clipped by 4 bases and J by 7 bases; unmatched bases: 6. The CDR3 contains 13 residues. CDR1 is SGDLS and CDR2 is YYNGEE in the germline V gene. The CDR3 DNA is TGTGCCAGCAGCTATGGACAGGGCCTTGGCTACACCTTC. This gives the protein CASSYGQGLGYTF.

The chain links TRBV13 to TRBJ1-5, with a possible D match to TRBD1 (5 bases). CDR3 length equals 15 residues. The ends were cut back, 0 bases at V and 6 bases at J, with 12 bases in the middle. Germline V gene sequence: CDR1 PRHDT, CDR2 FYEKMQ (reference sequence). In DNA, the CDR3 is TGTGCCAGCAGCTTAGGGGGGGGGAATCCTCAGCCCCAGCATTTT. Translated: CASSLGGGNPQPQHF.

The table lists this clone with a count of one. The rearrangement uses TRBV30 and TRBJ2-2; 8 positions agree with TRBD1. Germline V gene data show CDR1 as GTSNPN and CDR2 as SVGIG (reference sequence). The CDR3 totals 16 residues. J was trimmed by 4 bases and V by 2 bases; bases with no gene match: 9. The CDR3 DNA sequence: TGTGCCTGGAGTCTCCCGGACAGGGCTCTCACCGGGGAGCTGTTTTTT. Translating it yields CAWSLPDRALTGELFF.

This chain connects TRBV7-9 to TRBJ1-1; D gene ambiguous. V lost 6 bases to trimming and J lost 0 bases, with 11 bases between them. The CDR3 loop spans 14 amino acids. The germline V gene encodes CDR1 SEHNR and CDR2 FQNEAQ (reference sequence). Here the CDR3 DNA reads TGTGCCAGCAGTTTTTTGATGGTGAACACTGAAGCTTTCTTT. Translation: CASSFLMVNTEAFF.

The V gene is TRBV5-6, the J gene TRBJ2-3, with TRBD2 as a possible D gene (7 bases). The germline V gene encodes CDR1 SGHDT and CDR2 YYEEEE. The CDR3 covers 18 residues. The V gene lost 4 bases and the J gene lost 1 base, with 22 bases spanning the gap. CDR3 residues: CASSPRDWRGPRTDTQYF. The CDR3 nucleotides are TGTGCCAGCAGCCCCAGAGATTGGCGGGGGCCTCGCACAGATACGCAGTATTTT.

This chain connects TRBV10-3 to TRBJ1-1; the match to TRBD1 covers 8 bases. The CDR3 consists of 13 residues. The germline V gene has CDR1 ENHRY and CDR2 SYGVKD. J gave up 5 bases and V 9 bases, and 8 bases lay outside the gene matches. The CDR3 DNA is TGTGCCATTGCGGACAGGGCCGGGACTGAAGCTTTCTTT. Translated, it gives CAIADRAGTEAFF.

The V gene is TRBV28, the J gene TRBJ1-2; D is ambiguous. CDR1 is MDHEN and CDR2 is SYDVKM in the germline V gene. Between the trimmed V and J ends, which lost 1 base and 4 bases, there was a span of 16 bases. This CDR3 has 16 amino acids. CDR3: CASSLLGPSSVYGYTF. CDR3 DNA sequence: TGTGCCAGCAGTTTATTAGGGCCCTCAAGTGTCTATGGCTACACCTTC.

The chain joins TRBV11-2 to TRBJ1-3; D is ambiguous. With 0 bases removed from V and 6 bases from J, the gap between germline ends came to 15 bases. The CDR3 totals 16 residues. Per the germline V gene, CDR1 is SGHAT and CDR2 is FQNNGV. The CDR3 nucleotides are TGTGCCAGCAGCTTAGATCTTAGAGAACCAAAAAACACCATATATTTT. It translates to CASSLDLREPKNTIYF.

The chain carries TRBV5-1 and TRBJ2-3; TRBD1 is a possible D gene (6 bases). The CDR3 sequence is 12 residues long. The germline CDR1 and CDR2 sequences are SGHRS and YFSETQ. V gave up 5 bases and J gave up 5 bases, with 9 bases separating them. CDR3: CASRMDRDTQYF. Written as DNA, the CDR3 is TGCGCCAGCAGAATGGACAGAGATACGCAGTATTTT.

The chain has TRBV6-1 and TRBJ2-5, with D perhaps assigned TRBD1 or TRBD2 (5 bases each). The germline V and J ends were trimmed by 3 bases and 6 bases, with 11 bases remaining between them. Germline V gene data show CDR1 as MNHNS and CDR2 as SASEGT. CDR3 length: 13 amino acids. The CDR3 DNA is TGTGCCAGCAGTGAGAGGGGTGGGCAGACCCAGTACTTC. This codes for CASSERGGQTQYF.

The chain employs TRBV5-1 and TRBJ2-2; D possibly uses TRBD1 or TRBD2 (6 bases each). Trimming shortened V by 0 bases and J by 5 bases, and 17 bases separated the two germline ends. This CDR3 comprises 17 residues. Germline V CDR1 and CDR2: SGHRS, YFSETQ. This chain's CDR3 is CASSLDPPGAGTGELFF. The CDR3, as DNA: TGCGCCAGCAGCTTGGATCCGCCGGGGGCAGGGACCGGGGAGCTGTTTTTT.

This clone has just one count. This chain joins TRBV11-2 and TRBJ2-5; D is possibly TRBD1 (6 bases). The CDR3 length is 13 residues. Germline V lookup: CDR1 SGHAT, CDR2 FQNNGV. V was trimmed by 6 bases and J by 2 bases, leaving 10 bases between them. The CDR3 DNA sequence: TGTGCCAGCAGGAGGACAGATCAAGAGACCCAGTACTTC. Translated: CASRRTDQETQYF.

The J gene is TRBJ1-1, the V gene TRBV15; D is unclear. V was shortened by 1 base and J by 4 bases, with 7 bases between the two germline ends. This CDR3 contains 13 residues. Germline V gives CDR1 LNHNV, CDR2 YYDKDF (reference sequence). The CDR3, as DNA: TGTGCCACCAGCAGAGGGCGGGTCACTGAAGCTTTCTTT. Its translation: CATSRGRVTEAFF.

The chain is built from TRBV6-6 and TRBJ1-5; 7 bases map to TRBD1. This CDR3 region has 16 residues. Germline V lookup: CDR1 MNHNY, CDR2 SVGAGI (reference sequence). Unmatched junction bases numbered 11, after V lost 3 bases and J lost 6 bases. In nucleotides, the CDR3 is TGTGCCAGCAGTTATCAGGGACAGTTCGTCGGTCAGCCCCAGCATTTT. Amino acid sequence: CASSYQGQFVGQPQHF.

V and J are TRBV5-1 and TRBJ2-7; a weak D match, TRBD2 (6 bases). CDR1 and CDR2 from the germline V gene are SGHRS and YFSETQ. Trimming removed 4 bases at V and 5 bases at J, with 10 bases between. This CDR3 has 12 amino acids. CDR3 bases: TGCGCCAGCAGCCAGGAGGGCCACGAGCAGTACGTC. This sequence encodes CASSQEGHEQYV.

This chain uses TRBV6-5 with TRBJ1-5, with a weak D call TRBD1 (5 bases). The CDR3 loop spans 15 amino acids. The V gene's germline CDR1 is MNHEY and CDR2 SVGAGI. V gave up 6 bases and J gave up 5 bases, with 17 bases separating them. CDR3 residues: CASRLHLSGDQPQHF. The CDR3 nucleotides read TGTGCCAGCAGGCTACACCTATCGGGGGATCAGCCCCAGCATTTT.

V and J are TRBV18 and TRBJ2-5; TRBD1 or TRBD2 may be the D gene (5 bases each). Trimming took 4 bases from V and 5 from J, leaving 11 bases between them. CDR1 and CDR2 (germline): KGHSH, LQKENI. This CDR3 region has 13 residues. CDR3 DNA: TGTGCCAGCTCACGGGACCTGGGGGAGACCCAGTACTTC. Translated, it gives CASSRDLGETQYF.

V usage is TRBV7-3 and J usage is TRBJ2-5; D is perhaps TRBD2 (7 bases). Germline CDR1 is SGHTA and CDR2 is FQGTGA. Trimming took off 8 bases at V and 5 bases at J, with 15 bases between the two ends. This CDR3 has 13 residues. The CDR3 here is CASGRGAGETQYF. CDR3 bases: TGTGCCAGCGGACGGGGGGCTGGGGAGACCCAGTACTTC.